A selection of T cell receptor beta chains follows, all from one sample in a study of shared clonotypes between healthy human individuals. The method was immunoSEQ multiplex PCR; TCRdb's version includes in-frame clones alone and lacks a portion of them. In the table there are around 1.9 million clones, roughly 95% of which are singletons. The sample consisted of naive CD8+ T cells from PBMCs. The origin of the receptors is a man aged 18 to 30 in good health. Some clones in this sample may be carry-over from other donors' samples. Each CDR3 is given with its conserved first and last residue. Fields, in order: V gene, clone size, D gene, J gene, CDR3 DNA, CDR3 protein. A D gene is named only where the DNA matches it firmly. Clone size is stated in some rows and not others, as once, few, many or a class when expanded.

TRBV7-9	-	-	TRBJ1-3	TGTGCCAGCAGCATTCCCCCGCTCGTCTCCGGAAACACCATATATTTT	CASSIPPLVSGNTIYF
TRBV7-6	-	-	TRBJ2-3	TGTGCCAGCAGCTTAGGGTGGGGTCGGGAAGATACGCAGTATTTT	CASSLGWGREDTQYF
TRBV19	-	-	TRBJ2-3	TGTGCCAGTAGGGGAGCACCAAGCACAGATACGCAGTATTTT	CASRGAPSTDTQYF
TRBV27	-	-	TRBJ2-7	TGTGCCAGCAGTTCAAAAACCGGGACGGAGGCCTACGAGCAGTACTTC	CASSSKTGTEAYEQYF
TRBV19	-	TRBD2	TRBJ2-1	TGTGCCAGTAGCGCGACGGGAGGGTGGTGGGTTGAGCAGTTCTTC	CASSATGGWWVEQFF
TRBV10-3	-	-	TRBJ2-7	TGTGCCATCAGTGAGGCGGGGAGCTCCTACGAGCAGTACTTC	CAISEAGSSYEQYF
TRBV28	-	-	TRBJ2-3	TGTGCCAGCAGGACAGGTTTTGAGGGGGATACGCAGTATTTT	CASRTGFEGDTQYF
TRBV15	-	-	TRBJ2-1	TGTGCCACCAGCAGAGATCGGGCAGCCGGCAATGAGCAGTTCTTC	CATSRDRAAGNEQFF
TRBV7-9	-	-	TRBJ2-5	TGTGCCAGCAGCTCCCAGGGACAAGAGACCCAGTACTTC	CASSSQGQETQYF
TRBV5-1	-	TRBD2	TRBJ2-1	TGCGCCAGCCTAGGGACTACTACCGAGCAGTTCTTC	CASLGTTTEQFF
TRBV6-1	-	TRBD1	TRBJ2-1	TGTGCCAGCAGTGAAACAAGGGACAGCTACAATGAGCAGTTCTTC	CASSETRDSYNEQFF
TRBV9	-	-	TRBJ2-5	TGTGCCAGCAGCGGGCCGGGACTCGTGCCGACCCAGTACTTC	CASSGPGLVPTQYF
TRBV9	-	-	TRBJ1-1	TGTGCCAGCAGCGCCCGGGCCGGTCACGCCTCGGACACTGAAGCTTTCTTT	CASSARAGHASDTEAFF
TRBV2	-	TRBD1	TRBJ2-7	TGTGCCAGCAACCCCGGGACAGCCTACGAGCAGTACTTC	CASNPGTAYEQYF
TRBV27	-	-	TRBJ2-1	TGTGCCAGCAGACTGCAGGGGCTTAATGAGCAGTTCTTC	CASRLQGLNEQFF
TRBV28	-	-	TRBJ1-5	TGTGCCAGCAAGGATGGCAATCAGCCCCAGCATTTT	CASKDGNQPQHF
TRBV7-6	-	TRBD2	TRBJ2-7	TGTGCCAGCAGCTTACGACTAGCGGGAGCCCCTGGCTCCTACGAGCAGTACTTC	CASSLRLAGAPGSYEQYF
TRBV6-5	-	-	TRBJ2-7	TGTGCCAGCAGTTACTACGGGTTGGCGTACGAGCAGTACTTC	CASSYYGLAYEQYF
TRBV2	-	TRBD1	TRBJ1-2	TGTGCCAGCATCAACAGGGGCGAGAACTATGGCTACACCTTC	CASINRGENYGYTF
TRBV5-1	-	TRBD1	TRBJ1-1	TGCGCCAGCAGCTTGAGGCGACCAGGGGGCACTGAAGCTTTCTTT	CASSLRRPGGTEAFF
TRBV4-1	-	-	TRBJ1-1	TGCGCCAGCAGCCAAGCCGGGGTACTCCCTGAAGCTTTCTTT	CASSQAGVLPEAFF
TRBV19	once	-	TRBJ2-7	TGTGCCAGTAGTACTCCGCCGACTAGTGCCCGATACGAGCAGTACTTC	CASSTPPTSARYEQYF
TRBV29-1	-	-	TRBJ1-2	TGCAGCGCTCGACTCGGGCAGGACTACTATGGCTACACCTTC	CSARLGQDYYGYTF
TRBV6-6	-	-	TRBJ2-1	TGTGCCAGCATCGGGTCCTCGGGCTCCTACAATGAGCAGTTCTTC	CASIGSSGSYNEQFF
TRBV11-3	-	TRBD2	TRBJ2-3	TGTGCCAGCAGCTCACCACTAGCGGGAGAGGCAGATACGCAGTATTTT	CASSSPLAGEADTQYF
TRBV14	-	-	TRBJ1-3	TGTGCCAGCAGCCAAACGCAGGGGCCTGGAAACACCATATATTTT	CASSQTQGPGNTIYF
TRBV9	-	-	TRBJ1-5	TGTGCCAGCAGCGTAGATGGCAGGAAGCAGCCCCAGCATTTT	CASSVDGRKQPQHF
TRBV10-2	-	-	TRBJ2-1	TGCGCCAGCAGTGAGGGACAGTCCTTTCCCAATGAGCAGTTCTTC	CASSEGQSFPNEQFF
TRBV7-2	-	-	TRBJ2-7	TGTGCCAGCAGCTTAGCGAGGACGCCAAGCTACGAGCAGTACTTC	CASSLARTPSYEQYF
TRBV27	-	-	TRBJ1-5	TGTGCCAGCAGTTCCTACGGTCGGGTGGGGGGGAATCAGCCCCAGCATTTT	CASSSYGRVGGNQPQHF